The subject of this entry is one TCR beta chain. This CDR3 has 12 residues. V gave up 4 bases and J gave up 0 bases, with 7 bases separating them. CDR1 is SQVTM, CDR2 ANQGSEA, per germline. Together with a sample-barcoded 5' primer, a J-beta primer mix was included in a second PCR lasting roughly 6 to 12 cycles. In TCRdb, the 5' RACE reads were re-called with MiXCR into one record per CDR3 protein. The sample lists more than 650,000 distinct CDR3 sequences; about 20% were seen once. These data come from a study of blood T cells in healthy people across ages. The chain joins TRBV29-1 to TRBJ2-7, with D maybe TRBD2 (5 bases). The clonotype originates from a man in his 70s in good health. Sequencing input: blood. The CDR3: CSVGRDSYEQYF. The CDR3, as DNA: TGCAGCGTTGGACGGGACTCCTACGAGCAGTACTTC.